The rows below give T cell receptor beta chains drawn from one sample of a study of T cell clones after liver transplantation. Clones were sequenced by immunoSEQ multiplex PCR, and TCRdb holds only the in-frame ones, with some missing. The sample lists 70,000 or so clones; 90% were seen once. Sample: CD4+ T cells from blood, taken before liver transplant. Receptors originate from a human donor who received a liver transplant. CDR3s include the opening cysteine and the closing phenylalanine or tryptophan. The order of the fields is J gene, V gene, D gene, CDR3 length, clone size, CDR3 protein, CDR3 DNA. D genes are given only for firm matches. Not all rows give a size; the values are once, few, many and, for expanded clones, a class.

TRBJ2-5,TRBV30,NA,15,NA,CAWSVRGGRREAQYF,TGTGCCTGGAGTGTACGGGGTGGTAGGCGTGAGGCCCAGTACTTC
TRBJ2-7,TRBV28,NA,17,NA,CASSPTHGGPPGFEQYF,TGTGCCAGCAGTCCAACCCACGGGGGACCGCCGGGGTTCGAGCAGTACTTC
TRBJ1-2,TRBV5-1,NA,13,NA,CASSFSTGYGYTF,TGCGCCAGCAGCTTTAGCACTGGGTATGGCTACACCTTC
TRBJ2-7,TRBV9,TRBD2,14,NA,CASSVLAASYEQYF,TGTGCCAGCAGCGTTCTAGCGGCAAGCTACGAGCAGTACTTC
TRBJ2-3,TRBV5-1,NA,14,NA,CASSHTAGDQGKDF,TGCGCCAGCAGCCACACCGCCGGGGACCAGGGTAAGGATTTT
TRBJ2-7,TRBV10-3,TRBD1,12,NA,CAIRDRGDEQYF,TGTGCCATCAGGGACAGGGGCGACGAGCAGTACTTC
TRBJ1-6,TRBV25-1,NA,15,NA,CASSGQERLDSPLHF,TGTGCCAGCAGTGGTCAGGAGCGACTAGACTCACCCCTCCACTTT
TRBJ2-2,TRBV2,NA,15,NA,CASSETGPEPGELFF,TGTGCCAGCAGTGAAACAGGGCCCGAGCCCGGGGAGCTGTTTTTT
TRBJ2-1,TRBV7-3,TRBD2,15,NA,CASSLSAGGPGEQFF,TGTGCCAGCAGCTTAAGCGCGGGAGGTCCTGGTGAGCAGTTCTTC
TRBJ2-3,TRBV4-3,TRBD2,16,NA,CASSPAGGTSFLTQYF,TGCGCCAGCAGCCCAGCCGGGGGGACTAGCTTCCTTACGCAGTATTTT
TRBJ2-3,TRBV7-3,NA,12,NA,CASSTSTDTQYF,TGTGCCAGCAGCACCAGCACAGATACGCAGTATTTT
TRBJ2-5,TRBV2,NA,14,few,CASRVLAIQETQYF,TGTGCCAGCAGGGTGCTAGCAATCCAAGAGACCCAGTACTTC
TRBJ1-2,TRBV6-1,NA,14,once,CASSETRGNYGYTF,TGTGCCAGCAGTGAGACCAGGGGCAACTATGGCTACACCTTC
TRBJ2-1,TRBV5-6,TRBD2,15,NA,CASSLIGLDYNEQFF,TGTGCCAGCAGCTTGATCGGACTAGACTACAATGAGCAGTTCTTC
TRBJ2-7,TRBV12-2,NA,14,NA,CASRLGTTVYEQYF,TGTGCAAGTCGCCTCGGGACTACAGTCTACGAGCAGTACTTC
TRBJ1-1,TRBV4-1,NA,14,once,CASSQHRTNTEAFF,TGCGCCAGCAGCCAACACAGAACGAACACTGAAGCTTTCTTT
TRBJ1-3,TRBV4-2,NA,15,NA,CASGGGGGVGNTIYF,TGTGCCAGCGGCGGTGGTGGGGGAGTTGGAAACACCATATATTTT
TRBJ2-3,TRBV28,TRBD2,15,NA,CASSLYSGRTDTQYF,TGTGCCAGCAGCCTCTATAGCGGGAGAACAGATACGCAGTATTTT
TRBJ2-1,TRBV4-3,NA,17,NA,CASSPSKIGIPYNEQFF,TGCGCCAGCAGTCCAAGTAAGATTGGGATTCCCTACAATGAGCAGTTCTTC
TRBJ1-4,TRBV11-2,TRBD1,15,once,CASNRGTGPNEKLFF,TGTGCCAGCAATCGGGGGACAGGGCCTAATGAAAAACTGTTTTTT
TRBJ2-7,TRBV18,TRBD1,14,NA,CASSPTGSDHEQYF,TGTGCCAGCTCACCGACAGGGAGTGACCACGAGCAGTACTTC
TRBJ2-7,TRBV9,NA,13,NA,CASSRGGKHEQYF,TGTGCCAGCAGCAGAGGGGGGAAACACGAGCAGTACTTC
TRBJ2-2,TRBV6-1,NA,19,NA,CASSEGDLSVYPDTGELFF,TGTGCCAGCAGTGAGGGGGATCTTTCGGTTTACCCGGACACCGGGGAGCTGTTTTTT
TRBJ2-7,TRBV27,NA,14,once,CASSFQDSPYEQYF,TGTGCCAGCAGTTTCCAGGACAGCCCCTACGAGCAGTACTTC
TRBJ2-3,TRBV7-9,TRBD2,14,once,CASSSRSGTDTQYF,TGTGCCAGCAGCTCCCGTAGCGGGACAGATACGCAGTATTTT
TRBJ2-3,TRBV6-1,NA,12,NA,CASSHTGDTQYF,TGTGCCAGCAGCCACACAGGAGATACGCAGTATTTT
TRBJ1-1,TRBV7-2,NA,13,NA,CASSEWAETEAFF,TGTGCCAGCAGCGAATGGGCGGAGACTGAAGCTTTCTTT
TRBJ1-1,TRBV6-1,TRBD1,14,NA,CASSDGQGWTEAFF,TGTGCCAGCAGTGACGGACAGGGGTGGACTGAAGCTTTCTTT
TRBJ2-7,TRBV6-1,NA,13,once,CASSDRGTYEQYF,TGTGCCAGCAGTGACAGGGGCACCTACGAGCAGTACTTC
TRBJ2-7,TRBV18,NA,17,NA,CASSPKVIRDQPFEQYF,TGTGCCAGCTCACCAAAGGTCATACGGGACCAGCCCTTCGAGCAGTACTTC
TRBJ2-3,TRBV15,NA,13,NA,CATQGTSTDTQYF,TGTGCCACCCAGGGGACCAGCACAGATACGCAGTATTTT
TRBJ2-7,TRBV18,NA,14,NA,CASSPGRGNYEQYF,TGTGCCAGCTCGCCCGGACGGGGGAACTACGAGCAGTACTTC
TRBJ2-4,TRBV28,TRBD2,21,NA,CASTTAGLGLAGGSIGNIQYF,TGTGCCAGCACTACGGCGGGTCTCGGACTAGCGGGAGGATCCATCGGAAACATTCAGTACTTC
TRBJ2-7,TRBV6-5,TRBD2,15,NA,CASSKGPSGAYEQYF,TGTGCCAGCAGTAAGGGTCCTAGCGGGGCCTACGAGCAGTACTTC
TRBJ2-7,TRBV6-5,NA,12,NA,CASSKSWGEQYF,TGTGCCAGCAGCAAATCATGGGGGGAGCAGTACTTC
TRBJ2-7,TRBV11-3,NA,11,NA,CASSTRNEQYF,TGTGCCAGCAGCACCCGTAACGAGCAGTACTTC
TRBJ2-3,TRBV19,TRBD2,17,NA,CASSMGLAETSTDTQYF,TGTGCCAGTAGTATGGGACTAGCGGAGACTAGCACAGATACGCAGTATTTT
TRBJ2-1,TRBV21-1,NA,14,NA,CASSHSGSRAEQFF,TGTGCCAGCAGCCATAGCGGGAGTCGGGCTGAGCAGTTCTTC
TRBJ2-7,TRBV27,NA,13,NA,CASSRDRSYEQYF,TGTGCCAGCAGTAGGGACCGTTCATACGAGCAGTACTTC
TRBJ2-3,TRBV25-1,TRBD2,15,NA,CASKQKGGRADTQYF,TGTGCCAGCAAACAAAAGGGCGGGAGGGCAGATACGCAGTATTTT
TRBJ2-2,TRBV4-3,TRBD1,15,few,CASTRDRGMTGELFF,TGCGCCAGCACCAGGGACAGGGGCATGACCGGGGAGCTGTTTTTT
TRBJ2-5,TRBV23-1,TRBD2,15,NA,CASSQLSGNQETQYF,TGCGCCAGCAGTCAACTTAGCGGGAACCAAGAGACCCAGTACTTC
TRBJ2-3,TRBV29-1,NA,12,NA,CSAEGQADTQYF,TGCAGCGCAGAGGGGCAAGCAGATACGCAGTATTTT
TRBJ1-1,TRBV5-5,NA,14,NA,CASSFGQMNTEAFF,TGTGCCAGCAGCTTTGGTCAGATGAACACTGAAGCTTTCTTT
TRBJ2-1,TRBV28,NA,12,NA,CASSLGGNEQFF,TGTGCCAGTTCCCTTGGGGGCAATGAGCAGTTCTTC
TRBJ2-7,TRBV2,NA,14,NA,CASTFLGFSYEQYF,TGTGCCAGCACCTTCCTCGGGTTTTCCTACGAGCAGTACTTC
TRBJ1-2,TRBV25-1,TRBD1,13,NA,CASSHQGESGYTF,TGTGCCAGCAGTCATCAGGGGGAATCTGGCTACACCTTC
TRBJ1-1,TRBV28,TRBD1,15,NA,CASSLPQTGRAEAFF,TGTGCCAGCAGTTTACCCCAGACAGGGAGGGCTGAAGCTTTCTTT
TRBJ2-5,TRBV19,NA,13,once,CASSPRLEQTQYF,TGTGCCAGTAGTCCCAGACTAGAACAGACCCAGTACTTC
TRBJ1-4,TRBV11-2,NA,12,NA,CASSPGQGWVFF,TGTGCCAGCAGCCCCGGGCAGGGGTGGGTGTTTTTT
TRBJ2-3,TRBV6-4,NA,15,NA,CASSEGVSSTDTQYF,TGTGCCAGCAGTGAAGGGGTCTCTAGCACAGATACGCAGTATTTT